The TCR beta chain under discussion was sequenced for a study of T cell responses to AZD1222 COVID-19 vaccine. Regarding the study as a whole: Among those given AZD1222, only 5 to 7 were seropositive at baseline. The reported proportion of spike-specific TCRs targeting unmutated variant regions was nearly half. Vaccine-related CD4 TCRs covered spike, predominating at 160-218 and 743-854.

This clone appeared a single time. Its specificity is unknown. Sequencing used immunoSEQ multiplex PCR; TCRdb keeps in-frame clones, though not all of them. This sample has 80,000 or so clones, with 80% to 90% found just once. The CDR3 has 14 residues. The germline V and J ends were trimmed by 5 bases and 0 bases, with 10 bases remaining between them. Germline values: CDR1 SGDLS, CDR2 YYNGEE. Both about-4-week and about-12-week second-dose recipients were combined. The chain employs TRBV9 and TRBJ2-3; TRBD2 might be the D (7 bases). The clonotype comes from an adult who received the AZD1222 COVID-19 vaccine. The sample consisted of peripheral blood, taken 28 days after the second AZD1222 dose. The CDR3 loop is CASRGGASTDTQYF. The CDR3 nucleotides read TGTGCCAGCAGAGGGGGGGCTAGCACAGATACGCAGTATTTT.